These T cell receptor beta chains were read from a single sample in a study of T-cell memory formation after mild COVID-19. MiXCR, run by TCRdb on the 5' RACE reads, gives a single entry per CDR3 protein. The table has 210,000 or so distinct CDR3 sequences, about a sixth seen once; the top ten hold 2.4%. Sequenced: PBMCs or a T cell subset sorted from them (not recorded which). Source of these receptors: an adult woman who had mild COVID-19 (a few samples of this study predate the infection). Cell type and time point are not known. The CDR3 runs from the conserved cysteine through the conserved F or W. A D gene is named only where the DNA matches it firmly. Some rows mark clone size as missing; the rest say once, few, many or name a class of expanded clone.

DNA: TGCGCCAGCAGCTTGGGGACAGGGGCCTACAATGAGCAGTTCTTC; CDR3: CASSLGTGAYNEQFF; size: many; J: TRBJ2-1; D: TRBD1; V: TRBV5-1
DNA: TGTGCCAGCGGGCAGCGGGGACACGGCGGCTACACCTTC; CDR3: CASGQRGHGGYTF; size: few; J: TRBJ1-2; D: -; V: TRBV25-1
DNA: TGTGCCAGCAGCTTAGCCGGCCGGGGTGAGCAGTTCTTC; CDR3: CASSLAGRGEQFF; size: -; J: TRBJ2-1; D: -; V: TRBV11-2
DNA: TGTGCCAGCAGCCAAGATCTAGGCCTCCCCGGCACTGAAGCTTTCTTT; CDR3: CASSQDLGLPGTEAFF; size: -; J: TRBJ1-1; D: -; V: TRBV3-1
DNA: TGCGCCAGCAGCCAAGGTTGGAGAGATACGCAGTATTTT; CDR3: CASSQGWRDTQYF; size: -; J: TRBJ2-3; D: -; V: TRBV4-1
DNA: TGCGCCAGCAGGGGCCAGGACACCGGGGAGCTGTTTTTT; CDR3: CASRGQDTGELFF; size: few; J: TRBJ2-2; D: -; V: TRBV5-1
DNA: TGTGCCAGCAGCGTAGAAGGGACAGCCTATTCACCCCTCCACTTT; CDR3: CASSVEGTAYSPLHF; size: few; J: TRBJ1-6; D: TRBD1; V: TRBV9
DNA: TGTGCCAGCAGCTTAGCGAAAGGGATGAACACTGAAGCTTTCTTT; CDR3: CASSLAKGMNTEAFF; size: -; J: TRBJ1-1; D: -; V: TRBV7-8
DNA: TGTGCCAGCAGTTCCACAGGACAGCCGTCGGGGGGCTACACCTTC; CDR3: CASSSTGQPSGGYTF; size: few; J: TRBJ1-2; D: -; V: TRBV12-3/TRBV12-4
DNA: TGTGCCAGCTCACCCGGGACACGCACTGAAGCTTTCTTT; CDR3: CASSPGTRTEAFF; size: -; J: TRBJ1-1; D: -; V: TRBV18
DNA: TGCAGCGTTGTCCTCCTAGCGGGATATAATGAGCAGTTCTTC; CDR3: CSVVLLAGYNEQFF; size: -; J: TRBJ2-1; D: TRBD2; V: TRBV29-1
DNA: TGTGCCAGCTTAGCAGAGGGCCGCAAGAATGAGCAGTTCTTC; CDR3: CASLAEGRKNEQFF; size: few; J: TRBJ2-1; D: -; V: TRBV27
DNA: TGTGCCACCGGTCCGGGGGATTCCTACGAGCAGTACTTC; CDR3: CATGPGDSYEQYF; size: -; J: TRBJ2-7; D: -; V: TRBV24-1
DNA: TGTGCCAGCTCACCTAGACGGGGACAAACAATGAACACTGAAGCTTTCTTT; CDR3: CASSPRRGQTMNTEAFF; size: -; J: TRBJ1-1; D: -; V: TRBV18
DNA: TGTGCCAGCAGTTTTAAGTTCGGCGAAAAACTGTTTTTT; CDR3: CASSFKFGEKLFF; size: few; J: TRBJ1-4; D: -; V: TRBV12-3/TRBV12-4
DNA: TGTGCCAGCAGCCCGGGACTAGCGGTCGGTCAAGAGACCCAGTACTTC; CDR3: CASSPGLAVGQETQYF; size: few; J: TRBJ2-5; D: TRBD2; V: TRBV7-2
DNA: TGTGCCAGCAGCTTAGCTAGCGGGAACGACGAGCAGTACTTC; CDR3: CASSLASGNDEQYF; size: -; J: TRBJ2-7; D: TRBD2; V: TRBV7-2
DNA: TGTGCCAGCAGCCAGGCCAACAGGGGCGCCTTC; CDR3: CASSQANRGAF; size: -; J: TRBJ1-2; D: TRBD1; V: TRBV3-1
DNA: TGTGCCAGCAGTTACGGCGGCTCTTACACAGATACGCAGTATTTT; CDR3: CASSYGGSYTDTQYF; size: -; J: TRBJ2-3; D: -; V: TRBV6-6
DNA: TGTGCCAGCAGTGCTGGACATACGAACACCGGGGAGCTGTTTTTT; CDR3: CASSAGHTNTGELFF; size: -; J: TRBJ2-2; D: -; V: TRBV25-1
DNA: TGTGCCTGGAGTGCGTCGGGCGGGAGTGAGCAGTTCTTC; CDR3: CAWSASGGSEQFF; size: -; J: TRBJ2-1; D: TRBD2; V: TRBV30
DNA: TGCGCCGGATCCGACAGGGGGCCAGAGACCCAGTACTTC; CDR3: CAGSDRGPETQYF; size: -; J: TRBJ2-5; D: TRBD1; V: TRBV23-1
DNA: TGTGCCAGCTCACCGGCGGGGGCGAACACCGGGGAGCTGTTTTTT; CDR3: CASSPAGANTGELFF; size: -; J: TRBJ2-2; D: TRBD2; V: TRBV18
DNA: TGTGCCAGCAGTTGGGGCGGGACAGGCACCAACGAGCAGTACTTC; CDR3: CASSWGGTGTNEQYF; size: few; J: TRBJ2-7; D: TRBD1; V: TRBV6-2/TRBV6-3
DNA: TGTGCCAGCAGTTCCCCCCCGTTAGCGGGGGGGCCGGAGACCCAGTACTTC; CDR3: CASSSPPLAGGPETQYF; size: -; J: TRBJ2-5; D: TRBD2; V: TRBV12-3/TRBV12-4
DNA: TGTGCCAGCAGTGGGACGGCATTGAACACTGAAGCTTTCTTT; CDR3: CASSGTALNTEAFF; size: many; J: TRBJ1-1; D: -; V: TRBV28
DNA: TGTGCCAGCAGTGAAGCGGACGGGGCCTCACCCCTCCACTTT; CDR3: CASSEADGASPLHF; size: few; J: TRBJ1-6; D: -; V: TRBV2
DNA: TGCGCCAGCAGCTCCGGACAGTTGAACACCGGGGAGCTGTTTTTT; CDR3: CASSSGQLNTGELFF; size: few; J: TRBJ2-2; D: -; V: TRBV5-1
DNA: TGTGCCAGCAGTTATCGGGGGTCCTATGGCTACACCTTC; CDR3: CASSYRGSYGYTF; size: few; J: TRBJ1-2; D: -; V: TRBV12-3/TRBV12-4
DNA: TGTGCCACCAGCCCCCTCGGAGATACGCAGTATTTT; CDR3: CATSPLGDTQYF; size: few; J: TRBJ2-3; D: -; V: TRBV15
DNA: TGTGCCAGCAGTCAGGGGGCGAAAGGCGCTGAAGCTTTCTTT; CDR3: CASSQGAKGAEAFF; size: -; J: TRBJ1-1; D: TRBD1; V: TRBV9